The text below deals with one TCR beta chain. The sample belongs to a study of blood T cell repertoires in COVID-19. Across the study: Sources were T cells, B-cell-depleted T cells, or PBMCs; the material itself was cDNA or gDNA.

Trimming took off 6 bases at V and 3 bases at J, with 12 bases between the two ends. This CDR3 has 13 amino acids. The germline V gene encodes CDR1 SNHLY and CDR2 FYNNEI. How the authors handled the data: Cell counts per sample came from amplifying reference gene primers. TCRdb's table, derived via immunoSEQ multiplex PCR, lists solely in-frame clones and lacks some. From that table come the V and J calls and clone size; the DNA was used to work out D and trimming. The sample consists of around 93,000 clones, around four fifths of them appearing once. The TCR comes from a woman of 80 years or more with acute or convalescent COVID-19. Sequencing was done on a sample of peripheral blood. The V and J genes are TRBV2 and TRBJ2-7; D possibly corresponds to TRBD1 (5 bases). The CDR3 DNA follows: TGTGCCAGCAGCCCCTTGACAGTCTACGAGCAGTACTTC. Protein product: CASSPLTVYEQYF.